One and the same sample provided the 31 T cell receptor beta chains below, sequenced in a study of control samples from healthy donors and cancer patients. TCRdb's copy holds only in-frame clones and misses some; the assay was immunoSEQ multiplex PCR. The table lists around 71,000 clones, less than 95% of them singletons. The sample taken for sequencing was PBMCs. The origin of the receptors is a woman aged 45-65 years with colorectal cancer.

V gene TRBV19 combines with J gene TRBJ2-5; tentatively, D is TRBD2 (6 bases). The V end lost 5 bases, the J end lost 5 bases, and 15 bases lay between the germline ends. The germline CDR1 and CDR2 sequences are LNHDA and SQIVND (reference sequence). CDR3 length equals 14 residues. The CDR3 sequence is CASSARGFRETQYF. CDR3 DNA sequence: TGTGCCAGTAGTGCCCGGGGGTTCAGGGAGACCCAGTACTTC.

This clone was picked up a small number of times. This chain connects TRBV28 to TRBJ1-2, with 7 nucleotides matching TRBD1. The V segment lost 2 bases and the J segment 9 bases; nucleotides outside the gene matches: 9. Germline lookup yields CDR1 MDHEN and CDR2 SYDVKM. The CDR3 contains 14 residues. The CDR3 here is CASSLVRGPRSYTF. CDR3 DNA sequence: TGTGCCAGCAGTTTAGTAAGGGGGCCTCGTAGCTACACCTTC.

The chain combines TRBV28 with TRBJ1-2; unclear D gene. This CDR3 has 15 residues. V shed 6 bases and J shed 5 bases, with 19 bases lying between them. Germline values: CDR1 MDHEN, CDR2 SYDVKM. For the CDR3, the DNA is TGTGCCAGCAGCGACCGCTCCAGCTTACTATATGGCTACACCTTC. Its protein is CASSDRSSLLYGYTF.

The chain uses TRBV19 and TRBJ1-2, with TRBD1 matching over 7 bases. Unmatched junction bases numbered 2, after V lost 0 bases and J lost 4 bases. The CDR3 contains 14 residues. In germline, CDR1 is LNHDA, CDR2 SQIVND (reference sequence). The CDR3 sequence is CASSIDTGVYGYTF. The CDR3 DNA sequence: TGTGCCAGTAGTATAGACACAGGGGTCTATGGCTACACCTTC.

The chain carries TRBV5-1 and TRBJ2-6; no firm D call. Looked up from germline, CDR1 is SGHRS and CDR2 is YFSETQ. The V gene lost 1 base and the J gene lost 1 base, with 12 bases spanning the gap. The CDR3 has 17 amino acids. CDR3 amino acids: CASSLRVLGSGANVLTF. The CDR3 DNA reads TGCGCCAGCAGCTTGCGGGTTTTAGGTTCTGGGGCCAACGTCCTGACTTTC.

This chain links TRBV10-3 with TRBJ2-3, with D uncertain. Germline CDR1 is ENHRY and CDR2 is SYGVKD. Trimming removed 3 bases at V and 4 bases at J, with 8 bases between. This CDR3 spans 13 amino acids. This CDR3 is CAISDPRPDTQYF. The CDR3 DNA follows: TGTGCCATCAGTGACCCCCGCCCAGATACGCAGTATTTT.

This chain uses TRBV27 with TRBJ2-7; 8 bases map to TRBD2. V was pared by 3 bases and J by 4 bases, with 5 bases of the junction left unmatched. In germline, CDR1 is MNHEY, CDR2 SMNVEV (reference sequence). The CDR3 covers 14 residues. CDR3 nucleotides: TGTGCCAGCAGTTTTTCAGCGGGAGTGTACGAGCAGTACTTC. Amino acid sequence: CASSFSAGVYEQYF.

This chain uses TRBV9 with TRBJ1-1; TRBD1 matches 8 bases. With V trimmed by 4 bases and J by 2 bases, 7 bases remained unmatched. From germline, CDR1 is SGDLS and CDR2 YYNGEE. The CDR3 is made up of 15 amino acids. DNA for the CDR3: TGTGCCAGCAGCTCGAGGACAGGGATAAACACTGAAGCTTTCTTT. Translating gives CASSSRTGINTEAFF. The variable domain in full, with the rest retrieved from reference TRBV9 and TRBJ1-1, is DSGVTQTPKHLITATGQRVTLRCSPRSGDLSVYWYQQSLDQGLQFLIQYYNGEERAKGNILERFSAQQFPDLHSELNLSSLELGDSALYFCASSSRTGINTEAFFGQGTRLTVV.

The chain carries TRBV6-1 and TRBJ2-5; D possibly corresponds to TRBD1 (7 bases). CDR1 is MNHNS, CDR2 SASEGT, per germline. The CDR3 extends over 14 amino acids. V lost 3 bases and J 7 bases, leaving 15 bases between the germline ends. The DNA of the CDR3 is TGTGCCAGCAGTGACAGGGGGGCCGGGGGGACCCAGTACTTC. Translating it yields CASSDRGAGGTQYF.

The V and J genes are TRBV19 and TRBJ1-2; the match to TRBD1 covers 11 bases. This CDR3 comprises 15 residues. Germline trimming cut 7 bases from V and 6 bases from J; bases unmatched to any gene: 10. CDR1 LNHDA and CDR2 SQIVND come from the germline V gene (reference sequence). CDR3 coding DNA: TGTGCCAGTACCAAGATGGGGACAGGGGGACATGGCTACACCTTC. Protein: CASTKMGTGGHGYTF. The whole variable domain, filled in from reference TRBV19 and TRBJ1-2, reads DGGITQSPKYLFRKEGQNVTLSCEQNLNHDAMYWYRQDPGQGLRLIYYSQIVNDFQKGDIAEGYSVSREKKESFPLTVTSAQKNPTAFYLCASTKMGTGGHGYTFGSGTRLTVV.

The rearrangement joins TRBV15 to TRBJ1-2; D is unresolved. The CDR3 has 13 residues. CDR1 is LNHNV and CDR2 is YYDKDF in the germline V gene (reference sequence). V lost 3 bases, J lost 3 bases, and 8 bases lay in between. The DNA of the CDR3 is TGTGCCACCAGCAGCCTCAGGTACTATGGCTACACCTTC. Protein: CATSSLRYYGYTF.

This clone was observed a few times. CDR3 sequence reads: CGAGQGSYEQYF. As DNA, the CDR3 is TGTGGGGCGGGACAGGGATCGTACGAGCAGTACTTC. This chain joins TRBV21-1 and TRBJ2-7; the table assigns TRBD1, which was not confirmed against the DNA. TRBV21-1 is deemed a pseudogene. The CDR3 covers 12 residues.

The chain couples TRBV25-1 to TRBJ1-1; no definite D call. The length of the CDR3 is 16 residues. Germline values: CDR1 MGHDK, CDR2 SYGVNS. Between the trimmed V and J ends, which lost 3 bases and 4 bases, there was a span of 18 bases. In DNA form, the CDR3 reads TGTGCCAGCAGTGAGAAAGGTCGCGGTCCGGTCACTGAAGCTTTCTTT. Translated, it gives CASSEKGRGPVTEAFF.

Of note for this clone: Additional DNA sequences in this sample encode the identical CDR3. J is TRBJ1-5 and V is TRBV19, with D perhaps matching TRBD1 (5 bases). This CDR3 is 15 amino acids long. In germline, CDR1 is LNHDA, CDR2 SQIVND (reference sequence). Between the trimmed V and J ends, which lost 3 bases and 1 base, there was a span of 10 bases. In DNA, the CDR3 is TGTGCCAGTAGTATGAGGGGATCCAGCAATCAGCCCCAGCATTTT. The encoded protein is CASSMRGSSNQPQHF.

This chain connects TRBV4-1 to TRBJ1-1; unclear D gene. There are 15 residues in the CDR3. CDR1 is MGHRA, CDR2 YSYEKL, per germline. Trimming stripped 1 base from V and 0 bases from J, with 9 bases between. The CDR3 protein is CASSQAECMNTEAFF. As DNA, the CDR3 is TGCGCCAGCAGCCAAGCGGAGTGCATGAACACTGAAGCTTTCTTT.

The chain has TRBV25-1 and TRBJ2-2; 11 bases align to TRBD2. CDR3 length: 16 amino acids. The germline V gene has CDR1 MGHDK and CDR2 SYGVNS. V lost 0 bases, J lost 7 bases, and 4 bases stayed unmatched. The CDR3 region has the DNA TGTGCCAGCAGTGAATATAGCGGGAGGGCCGTCGGGGAGCTGTTTTTT. Amino acid sequence: CASSEYSGRAVGELFF.

V and J are TRBV6-1 and TRBJ2-1; 11 positions agree with TRBD2. The length of the CDR3 is 18 residues. The V gene end was trimmed by 3 bases and the J gene end by 5 bases; junction bases not matched to a gene: 12. The germline V gene encodes CDR1 MNHNS and CDR2 SASEGT. The CDR3 here is CASSDSGLSGGADNEQFF. The CDR3, as DNA: TGTGCCAGCAGTGATTCTGGGCTTAGCGGGGGGGCGGACAATGAGCAGTTCTTC.

This chain uses TRBV14 with TRBJ2-5; 8 bases are shared with TRBD2. The CDR3 loop spans 15 amino acids. Germline loops: CDR1 SGHDN, CDR2 FVKESK. J lost 5 bases, V lost 4 bases, and 9 bases had no gene match. In DNA, the CDR3 is TGTGCCAGCAGCCGACGGGGGGGCCCATTGGAGACCCAGTACTTC. Encoded protein: CASSRRGGPLETQYF.

V gene TRBV6-1 combines with J gene TRBJ1-2; D is possibly TRBD1 (5 bases). There are 16 residues in the CDR3. With 1 base removed from V and 4 bases from J, the gap between germline ends came to 16 bases. The germline gives CDR1 MNHNS, CDR2 SASEGT. CDR3 amino acids: CASSEEEGIESYGYTF. The CDR3 DNA reads as TGTGCCAGCAGTGAAGAAGAGGGGATAGAAAGCTATGGCTACACCTTC.

This chain connects TRBV7-6 to TRBJ1-2, with TRBD1 as a possible D gene (5 bases). V shed 0 bases and J shed 7 bases, with 18 bases lying between them. The CDR3 is 16 amino acids. Per the germline V gene, CDR1 is SGHVS and CDR2 is FNYEAQ. CDR3 protein: CASSLAGGGGNRGYTF. Here the CDR3 DNA reads TGTGCCAGCAGCTTAGCCGGCGGGGGGGGAAATCGTGGCTACACCTTC.

The rearrangement joins TRBV3-1 (or the pseudogene TRBV3-2) to TRBJ2-6, with unresolved D. Germline V gene sequence: CDR1 LGHDT, CDR2 YNNKEL (reference sequence). Trimming removed 4 bases at V and 1 base at J, with 8 bases between. This CDR3 is 15 amino acids long. CDR3 region: CASSPPTSGANVLTF. CDR3 bases: TGTGCCAGCAGCCCCCCGACGTCTGGGGCCAACGTCCTGACTTTC.

This clone has more than one count but fewer than ten. The chain joins TRBV4-1 to TRBJ2-7, with 8 bases fitting TRBD2. V gave up 5 bases and J gave up 1 base; unmatched junction bases: 10. CDR1 is MGHRA, CDR2 YSYEKL, per germline. The CDR3 loop spans 16 amino acids. For the CDR3, the DNA is TGCGCCAGCAGCTACGGGTTTGCGGGAGGTTCCTACGAGCAGTACTTC. It yields the protein CASSYGFAGGSYEQYF.

The chain uses TRBV29-1 and TRBJ1-1, with 7 bases that match TRBD1. The J segment lost 1 base and the V segment lost 6 bases, leaving 5 bases of the junction unmatched. The length of the CDR3 is 13 residues. Germline lookup yields CDR1 SQVTM and CDR2 ANQGSEA. In DNA, the CDR3 is TGCAGCGTCAGGACAGGTGGGAACACTGAAGCTTTCTTT. Translation gives CSVRTGGNTEAFF.

The chain joins TRBV6-5 to TRBJ1-2, with 12 positions matching TRBD1. The germline V gene has CDR1 MNHEY and CDR2 SVGAGI. With V trimmed by 6 bases and J by 7 bases, 3 bases remained unmatched. This CDR3 has 13 amino acids. CDR3 in DNA: TGTGCCAGCAGCGGGGACAGGGGGCTTGGCTACACCTTC. The encoded protein is CASSGDRGLGYTF.

The gene calls are TRBV19 and TRBJ2-2, with a weak D call TRBD1 (6 bases). Trimming took 10 bases from V and 2 from J, leaving 26 bases between them. Germline V gene lookup returns CDR1 LNHDA and CDR2 SQIVND (reference sequence). The CDR3 is 18 residues long. The CDR3 region has the DNA TGTGCCACCGCGAACCGAGTTGGGGGACAACTTAACACCGGGGAGCTGTTTTTT. Amino acid sequence: CATANRVGGQLNTGELFF. Full variable domain (remainder filled in from reference TRBV19 and TRBJ2-2): DGGITQSPKYLFRKEGQNVTLSCEQNLNHDAMYWYRQDPGQGLRLIYYSQIVNDFQKGDIAEGYSVSREKKESFPLTVTSAQKNPTAFYLCATANRVGGQLNTGELFFGEGSRLTVL.

This sequence joins TRBV18 and TRBJ1-5, with 9 bases identical to TRBD1. Losses at the gene ends were 6 bases for V and 0 bases for J; bases not matched to a gene: 6. This CDR3 is 16 amino acids long. Germline V CDR1 and CDR2: KGHSH, LQKENI. For the CDR3, the DNA is TGTGCCAGCTCTCCCGGGACAGGGAATAGCAATCAGCCCCAGCATTTT. Protein: CASSPGTGNSNQPQHF.

V is TRBV27 and J is TRBJ2-1; TRBD2 aligns across 7 bases. The V segment lost 4 bases and the J segment 0 bases; nucleotides outside the gene matches: 3. This CDR3 has 15 residues. Germline V gene lookup returns CDR1 MNHEY and CDR2 SMNVEV (reference sequence). CDR3 nucleotides: TGTGCCAGCAGTTGGGACTACGACTCCTACAATGAGCAGTTCTTC. It is translated as CASSWDYDSYNEQFF.

The genes are TRBV5-4 and TRBJ1-2; D perhaps matches TRBD1 (5 bases). V lost 0 bases and J lost 4, with 7 bases in between. This CDR3 has 13 amino acids. Germline V gene data show CDR1 as SGHNT and CDR2 as YYREEE (reference sequence). CDR3 DNA: TGTGCCAGCAGCTTGGACGGGGCCTATGGCTACACCTTC. Its translation: CASSLDGAYGYTF.

V usage is TRBV7-8 and J usage is TRBJ2-7; D might be TRBD1 or TRBD2, each matching 6 bases. The CDR3 loop spans 17 amino acids. CDR1 is SGHVS and CDR2 is FQNEAQ in the germline V gene. V lost 4 bases and J 0 bases, leaving 19 bases between the germline ends. The CDR3 is CASSSVLGGPISYEQYF. In DNA, the CDR3 is TGTGCCAGCAGCTCAGTTTTAGGGGGGCCTATCTCCTACGAGCAGTACTTC.

The rearrangement joins TRBV7-3 to TRBJ1-1; 9 bases are a match to TRBD1. Unmatched junction bases numbered 14, after V lost 5 bases and J lost 10 bases. The germline V gene encodes CDR1 SGHTA and CDR2 FQGTGA. This CDR3 has 15 residues. The CDR3 nucleotides read TGTGCCAGCAGCCTCGACTCCACCGGGACAGGGAGAGCTTTCTTT. It specifies CASSLDSTGTGRAFF.

This rearrangement joins TRBV19 to TRBJ2-7; TRBD2 agrees at 8 bases. Germline V gene data show CDR1 as LNHDA and CDR2 as SQIVND (reference sequence). The ends lost 3 bases at V and 1 base at J; junction bases unmatched: 5. The CDR3 is 15 amino acids. The CDR3 loop reads CASSIQGLGSYEQYF. The CDR3 DNA reads as TGTGCCAGTAGTATTCAGGGACTAGGGTCCTACGAGCAGTACTTC.